The next 20 T cell receptor beta chains were all read from a single sample in a study of cytomegalovirus exposure and HLA in healthy donors. Sequencing was performed with immunoSEQ multiplex PCR; in TCRdb, only in-frame clones are kept and a portion is missing. This table holds 100,000 to 150,000 clones, approximately 89% found once. The sample taken for sequencing was PBMCs. These receptors all stem from a woman between 18 and 29 years old in good health and CMV-seronegative.

The V gene is TRBV7-6, the J gene TRBJ2-2; D not certain. Per the germline V gene, CDR1 is SGHVS and CDR2 is FNYEAQ. CDR3 length equals 14 residues. V was shortened by 5 bases and J by 3 bases, with 10 bases between the two germline ends. CDR3 residues: CASSLFTYTGELFF. The CDR3 coding sequence is TGTGCCAGCAGCCTTTTCACTTACACCGGGGAGCTGTTTTTT.

The chain is built from TRBV29-1 and TRBJ1-1; maybe TRBD1 (5 bases). V shed 4 bases and J shed 0 bases, with 9 bases lying between them. The CDR3 runs 13 residues. Germline-derived CDR1 and CDR2 are SQVTM and ANQGSEA. The CDR3 here is CSVAGGMNTEAFF. The CDR3 DNA reads as TGCAGCGTTGCGGGGGGTATGAACACTGAAGCTTTCTTT.

The V call is TRBV7-8, the J call TRBJ1-1; TRBD1 agrees at 7 bases. The V segment lost 2 bases and the J segment 0 bases; nucleotides outside the gene matches: 9. Per the germline V gene, CDR1 is SGHVS and CDR2 is FQNEAQ. CDR3 length: 17 residues. The CDR3 DNA sequence: TGTGCCAGCAGCTTACGGGGACAGAGGCTAATGAACACTGAAGCTTTCTTT. It yields the protein CASSLRGQRLMNTEAFF.

V and J are TRBV7-3 and TRBJ2-7; 8 bases are shared with TRBD2. This CDR3 has 15 amino acids. Per the germline V gene, CDR1 is SGHTA and CDR2 is FQGTGA. The junction had 11 bases not matched to a gene; V was cut back by 5 bases and J by 5 bases. CDR3 DNA: TGTGCCAGCAGCGCGACGGCGGGGGGTTTCGACGAGCAGTACTTC. Amino acids: CASSATAGGFDEQYF. The full variable domain, with the rest looked up from reference TRBV7-3 and TRBJ2-7, is GAGVSQTPSNKVTEKGKYVELRCDPISGHTALYWYRQSLGQGPEFLIYFQGTGAADDSGLPNDRFFAVRPEGSVSTLKIQRTERGDSAVYLCASSATAGGFDEQYFGPGTRLTVT.

Concerning this clone itself: Its ends do not fully match the called genes, so a read error is possible. The genes are TRBV25-1 and TRBJ2-7, with D perhaps matching TRBD2 (6 bases). This CDR3 comprises 11 residues. CDR1 and CDR2 (germline): MGHDK, SYGVNS. CDR3 sequence reads: CASSNPGTHIF. CDR3 nucleotide sequence: TGTGCCAGCAGTAACCCCGGGACTCACATCTTC.

The chain has TRBV11-2 and TRBJ2-7, with TRBD1 matching 7 bases. Per the germline V gene, CDR1 is SGHAT and CDR2 is FQNNGV. The CDR3 contains 16 residues. Germline trimming cut 1 base from V and 3 bases from J; bases unmatched to any gene: 9. Here the CDR3 DNA reads TGTGCCAGCAGCTTAGTCCGACAGGGAACCTACTACGAGCAGTACTTC. Translation gives CASSLVRQGTYYEQYF.

This clone was recorded only once. The chain links TRBV25-1 to TRBJ1-2; no reliable D call. This CDR3 has 12 amino acids. V was shortened by 3 bases and J by 4 bases, with 6 bases between the two germline ends. The germline V gene has CDR1 MGHDK and CDR2 SYGVNS. CDR3 nucleotides: TGTGCCAGCAGTGAGTCCGGCTATGGCTACACCTTC. Protein sequence: CASSESGYGYTF.

The rearrangement joins TRBV11-2 to TRBJ1-4; no clear D. The CDR3 is made up of 13 amino acids. CDR1 and CDR2 from the germline V gene are SGHAT and FQNNGV. V was trimmed by 5 bases and J by 7 bases, leaving 11 bases between them. The DNA for the CDR3 is TGTGCCAGCAGCCGGAGGGTTGGTGAAAAACTGTTTTTT. Translating gives CASSRRVGEKLFF.

This chain uses TRBV9 with TRBJ1-2; D is perhaps TRBD1 (5 bases). CDR1 is SGDLS and CDR2 is YYNGEE in the germline V gene. The CDR3 covers 12 residues. V dropped 3 bases and J dropped 4 bases, with 7 bases sitting between them. CDR3 sequence reads: CASSADSYGYTF. DNA for the CDR3: TGTGCCAGCAGCGCCGACAGCTATGGCTACACCTTC.

This chain uses TRBV5-1 with TRBJ1-2, with 10 bases identical to TRBD1. The V gene end was trimmed by 4 bases and the J gene end by 3 bases; junction bases not matched to a gene: 3. The length of the CDR3 is 14 residues. Germline V gives CDR1 SGHRS, CDR2 YFSETQ. CDR3 loop: CASSKGQGDYGYTF. DNA of the CDR3: TGCGCCAGCAGCAAAGGACAGGGGGACTATGGCTACACCTTC.

J is TRBJ1-2 and V is TRBV6-1; no clear D gene. Per the germline V gene, CDR1 is MNHNS and CDR2 is SASEGT. The CDR3 is 13 residues long. V shed 1 base and J shed 7 bases, with 10 bases lying between them. The chain's CDR3 is CASSEGEKSGYTF. In DNA, the CDR3 is TGTGCCAGCAGTGAAGGGGAGAAGAGTGGCTACACCTTC.

This clone was counted once. The chain joins TRBV19 to TRBJ2-3, with D possibly matching TRBD1 (6 bases). The CDR3 contains 14 residues. Looked up from germline, CDR1 is LNHDA and CDR2 is SQIVND (reference sequence). The ends were cut back, 6 bases at V and 2 bases at J, with 12 bases in the middle. The CDR3 region has the DNA TGTGCCAGTAGCGCGTTGGGACACACAGATACGCAGTATTTT. This encodes CASSALGHTDTQYF.

V gene TRBV11-2 combines with J gene TRBJ2-7, with D perhaps TRBD2 (5 bases). With 1 base removed from V and 3 bases from J, the gap between germline ends came to 13 bases. The CDR3 length is 15 residues. The germline V gene encodes CDR1 SGHAT and CDR2 FQNNGV. The CDR3 DNA reads TGTGCCAGCAGCTTAGCAAGCGCCGGGGTCTACGAGCAGTACTTC. It yields the protein CASSLASAGVYEQYF.

J is TRBJ2-7 and V is TRBV5-1, with TRBD2 matching over 7 bases. The CDR3 runs to 14 residues. The V gene end was trimmed by 4 bases and the J gene end by 7 bases; junction bases not matched to a gene: 11. Germline loops: CDR1 SGHRS, CDR2 YFSETQ. CDR3 amino acids: CASSTRASGGEQYF. The DNA of the CDR3 is TGCGCCAGCAGCACCCGGGCCTCCGGGGGGGAGCAGTACTTC.

The rearrangement links TRBV5-8 to TRBJ1-4, with no clear D. The CDR3 has 16 amino acids. Germline CDR1 SGHTS, CDR2 YDEGEE. V was pared by 3 bases and J by 8 bases, with 20 bases between. For the CDR3, the DNA is TGTGCCAGCAGCTCGCGACTAAATGTACGCGGAGAAAAACTGTTTTTT. Amino acids: CASSSRLNVRGEKLFF.

The V and J genes are TRBV9 and TRBJ2-1; TRBD2 agrees at 8 bases. The germline V gene encodes CDR1 SGDLS and CDR2 YYNGEE. The V segment lost 4 bases and the J segment 9 bases; nucleotides outside the gene matches: 9. This CDR3 has 14 amino acids. The CDR3 region is CASSLGTRSSEQFF. CDR3 coding DNA: TGTGCCAGCAGCTTGGGGACTAGGTCTTCTGAGCAGTTCTTC.

The chain uses TRBV19 and TRBJ2-7, with 11 nucleotides matching TRBD1. This CDR3 has 15 residues. Germline trimming cut 5 bases from V and 4 bases from J; bases unmatched to any gene: 7. Germline V gives CDR1 LNHDA, CDR2 SQIVND (reference sequence). CDR3 nucleotides: TGTGCCAGTAGTTATGACGGGACAGGGGGGTACGAGCAGTACTTC. Encoded protein: CASSYDGTGGYEQYF.

V gene TRBV14 combines with J gene TRBJ2-1; possible D gene TRBD2, 5 bases. The CDR3 totals 13 residues. CDR1 and CDR2 (germline): SGHDN, FVKESK. With 1 base removed from V and 9 bases from J, the gap between germline ends came to 10 bases. The CDR3 region has the DNA TGTGCCAGCAGCCAAGCAGGACTGCCTGAGCAGTTCTTC. This gives the protein CASSQAGLPEQFF.

The rearrangement joins TRBV7-2 to TRBJ1-5; possible D gene TRBD1, 6 bases. Germline CDR1 SGHTA, CDR2 FQGNSA. V lost 5 bases and J lost 7, with 12 bases in between. This CDR3 has 13 amino acids. This CDR3 is CASSGTSEQPQHF. In DNA, the CDR3 is TGTGCCAGCAGCGGGACATCAGAACAGCCCCAGCATTTT. Combining the CDR3 with reference TRBV7-2 and TRBJ1-5 gives the whole variable domain GAGVSQSPSNKVTEKGKDVELRCDPISGHTALYWYRQSLGQGLEFLIYFQGNSAPDKSGLPSDRFSAERTGGSVSTLTIQRTQQEDSAVYLCASSGTSEQPQHFGDGTRLSIL.

The rearrangement uses TRBV25-1 and TRBJ1-1; no reliable D call. Trimming stripped 9 bases from V and 11 bases from J, with 16 bases between. The CDR3 totals 11 residues. Germline assignment: CDR1 MGHDK and CDR2 SYGVNS. CDR3 amino acids: CASHNGVWAFF. In DNA, the CDR3 is TGTGCCAGTCATAACGGGGTTTGGGCTTTCTTT. Complete variable domain (other parts from reference TRBV25-1 and TRBJ1-1): EADIYQTPRYLVIGTGKKITLECSQTMGHDKMYWYQQDPGMELHLIHYSYGVNSTEKGDLSSESTVSRIRTEHFPLTLESARPSHTSQYLCASHNGVWAFFGQGTRLTVV.